The next 7 T cell receptor beta chains were all read from a single sample in a study of radiotherapy plus CTLA-4 blockade in lung cancer. Generated by immunoSEQ multiplex PCR, the TCRdb table keeps only in-frame clones and is missing some. The sample consists of about 88,000 clones, less than 80% of them appearing once. The sequences come from peripheral blood, collected from a patient treated with radiotherapy plus ipilimumab. The receptors come from a human donor with non-small cell lung cancer that progressed on radiotherapy plus ipilimumab.

V and J are TRBV7-2 and TRBJ1-5, with 8 bases matching TRBD1. The CDR3 runs to 16 residues. CDR1 and CDR2 from the germline V gene are SGHTA and FQGNSA. With V trimmed by 4 bases and J by 7 bases, 12 bases remained unmatched. The CDR3 here is CASSYQDREGFQPQHF. CDR3 nucleotide sequence: TGTGCCAGCAGCTACCAGGACAGGGAGGGCTTCCAGCCCCAGCATTTT.

This sequence joins TRBV7-4 and TRBJ1-2; D not resolved. This CDR3 is built from 13 residues. V lost 5 bases and J lost 2, with 9 bases in between. Germline CDR1 and CDR2: SGHVT and SQSDAQ. The CDR3 nucleotides are TGTGCCAGCAGCCAGTCGCTAAACTATGGCTACACCTTC. This sequence encodes CASSQSLNYGYTF.

The rearrangement uses TRBV4-3 and TRBJ1-6; D gene unclear. The germline V gene has CDR1 LGHNA and CDR2 YSLEER. CDR3 length: 13 residues. Trimming took 0 bases from V and 13 from J, leaving 10 bases between them. The CDR3 bases are TGCGCCAGCAGCCAAGATCGCTCCGGGCCCCTCCACTTT. This encodes CASSQDRSGPLHF.

In this sample, this clone turned up a few times. V and J are TRBV6-1 and TRBJ1-6, with D tentatively TRBD1 (5 bases). The CDR3 length is 17 residues. Germline loops: CDR1 MNHNS, CDR2 SASEGT. The V gene lost 4 bases and the J gene lost 2 bases, with 15 bases spanning the gap. This CDR3 is CASSASRDGTYNSPLHF. CDR3 DNA: TGTGCCAGCAGTGCCTCCCGGGACGGCACCTATAATTCACCCCTCCACTTT.

To note about this clone: With a much larger clone just one base away, this may be a read error. This sequence joins TRBV5-6 and TRBJ1-1; D unclear. The CDR3 is 11 amino acids. Per germline, CDR1 SGHDT and CDR2 YYEEEE. Trimming took 2 bases from V and 3 from J, leaving 2 bases between them. Here the CDR3 reads CASSFYTEAFF. The CDR3 DNA reads as TGTGCCAGCAGCTTCTACACTGAAGCTTTCTTT.

This clone was found a few times. The chain employs TRBV6-6 and TRBJ1-2; D gene uncertain. The CDR3 runs 13 residues. In germline, CDR1 is MNHNY, CDR2 SVGAGI (reference sequence). V was shortened by 0 bases and J by 7 bases, with 9 bases between the two germline ends. The CDR3 region is CASSYSTRGGYTF. Here the CDR3 DNA reads TGTGCCAGCAGTTACTCAACGCGAGGTGGCTACACCTTC.

The sample holds one count of this clone. V usage is TRBV19 and J usage is TRBJ2-3; D ambiguous. Per the germline V gene, CDR1 is LNHDA and CDR2 is SQIVND (reference sequence). The V and J ends lost 1 base and 1 base respectively, with 12 bases between them. The CDR3 is 16 amino acids. CDR3 region: CASSIGAVVRTDTQYF. CDR3 nucleotides: TGTGCCAGTAGTATAGGGGCAGTCGTACGCACAGATACGCAGTATTTT. The full variable domain, its missing parts supplied by reference TRBV19 and TRBJ2-3, is DGGITQSPKYLFRKEGQNVTLSCEQNLNHDAMYWYRQDPGQGLRLIYYSQIVNDFQKGDIAEGYSVSREKKESFPLTVTSAQKNPTAFYLCASSIGAVVRTDTQYFGPGTRLTVL.